Below are 15 T cell receptor beta chains sequenced from a single sample in a study of CD8+ T cells in alopecia areata. Extraction of RNA preceded its reverse transcription into cDNA, which served as the sequencing template. TCRdb's table, derived via immunoSEQ multiplex PCR, lists solely in-frame clones and lacks some. Of 190,000 or so clones in the sample, about 62% are singletons; the top ten hold 5% to 6%. The treatment here: oral pan-JAK inhibitor, 5-10 mg twice daily. Source: CD4+ T cells sorted from blood, taken at week 24, from a patient treated with tofacitinib. These TCRs come from a human donor with alopecia areata.

V gene TRBV29-1 combines with J gene TRBJ1-4; D is perhaps TRBD1 (5 bases). The CDR3 contains 14 residues. V was cut by 6 bases and J by 8 bases, with 19 bases left in between. CDR1 SQVTM and CDR2 ANQGSEA come from the germline V gene. The CDR3, as DNA: TGCAGCGTGGATCAGGGAACCCCTGGGGAAAAACTGTTTTTT. Residues: CSVDQGTPGEKLFF.

The chain combines TRBV7-9 with TRBJ1-2; 9 nucleotides agree with TRBD1. The germline V gene encodes CDR1 SEHNR and CDR2 FQNEAQ (reference sequence). The trim removed 5 bases at V and 6 bases at J, leaving 10 bases unmatched. CDR3 length equals 15 residues. The CDR3 nucleotides are TGTGCCAGCAGCAGACCGGGACAGGGATTCCATGGCTACACCTTC. Protein: CASSRPGQGFHGYTF.

The table lists this clone with a few counts. J is TRBJ2-6 and V is TRBV9, with D uncertain. Germline V gene data show CDR1 as SGDLS and CDR2 as YYNGEE. This CDR3 contains 11 residues. This CDR3 is CGPLRANVLTF. DNA for the CDR3: TGTGGGCCCTTGAGGGCCAACGTCCTGACTTTC.

V usage is TRBV2 and J usage is TRBJ1-2; no reliable D call. Germline-derived CDR1 and CDR2 are SNHLY and FYNNEI. Trimming cost V 1 base and J 7 bases, with 16 bases left between them. The CDR3 covers 15 residues. This CDR3 reads CASSEGGRSNSGYTF. CDR3 sequence (DNA): TGTGCCAGCAGTGAAGGAGGGCGAAGCAATTCTGGCTACACCTTC.

The chain employs TRBV11-1 and TRBJ2-6, with a tentative D call TRBD2 (6 bases). Germline V lookup: CDR1 SGHAT, CDR2 FQDESV (reference sequence). Trimming stripped 1 base from V and 0 bases from J, with 7 bases between. The CDR3 is 16 amino acids. CDR3 sequence (DNA): TGTGCCAGCAGCTTAGGGGGAGGCTCTGGGGCCAACGTCCTGACTTTC. Protein sequence: CASSLGGGSGANVLTF.

This chain uses TRBV2 with TRBJ2-2, with a possible D match to TRBD1 (6 bases). Looked up from germline, CDR1 is SNHLY and CDR2 is FYNNEI. V was clipped by 5 bases and J by 7 bases, with 14 bases between them. This CDR3 contains 14 residues. The CDR3 loop is CASSRDIQSGELFF. CDR3 nucleotide sequence: TGTGCCAGCAGTAGGGACATCCAGAGCGGGGAGCTGTTTTTT.

The table lists this clone with a few counts. The V gene is TRBV25-1, the J gene TRBJ2-6, with D unclear. The CDR3 consists of 14 residues. The germline V gene has CDR1 MGHDK and CDR2 SYGVNS. V was shortened by 1 base and J by 3 bases, with 4 bases between the two germline ends. CDR3 region: CASSEFRGANVLTF. The DNA of the CDR3 is TGTGCCAGCAGTGAATTTCGTGGGGCCAACGTCCTGACTTTC.

The V gene is TRBV6-5, the J gene TRBJ1-4; D gene ambiguous. CDR3 size: 15 residues. Between the trimmed V and J ends, which lost 0 bases and 4 bases, there was a span of 9 bases. Germline assignment: CDR1 MNHEY and CDR2 SVGAGI. Here the CDR3 reads CASSYSFSRNEKLFF. CDR3 sequence (DNA): TGTGCCAGCAGTTACTCGTTTAGCCGTAATGAAAAACTGTTTTTT.

The genes are TRBV5-1 and TRBJ2-1; 7 nucleotides agree with TRBD2. Germline CDR1 is SGHRS and CDR2 is YFSETQ. The V and J ends lost 2 bases and 3 bases, in that order; junction bases with no gene match: 5. CDR3 size: 15 residues. CDR3: CASSFGASGYNEQFF. The DNA for the CDR3 is TGCGCCAGCAGCTTCGGGGCTAGCGGCTACAATGAGCAGTTCTTC.

In its sample, this clone was seen a few times. V gene TRBV2 combines with J gene TRBJ2-3; possible D gene TRBD1, 6 bases. Trimming pared 8 bases from V and 5 bases from J, leaving 17 bases between. From germline, CDR1 is SNHLY and CDR2 FYNNEI. The CDR3 spans 14 residues. The CDR3 is CASGLQGRGDTQYF. The CDR3 nucleotides read TGTGCCAGCGGCCTACAGGGTCGTGGAGATACGCAGTATTTT. Full variable domain (outside the CDR3, taken from reference TRBV2 and TRBJ2-3): EPEVTQTPSHQVTQMGQEVILRCVPISNHLYFYWYRQILGQKVEFLVSFYNNEISEKSEIFDDQFSVERPDGSNFTLKIRSTKLEDSAMYFCASGLQGRGDTQYFGPGTRLTVL.

The genes are TRBV7-2 and TRBJ2-5, with 9 nucleotides matching TRBD2. J gave up 0 bases and V 5 bases, and 13 bases lay outside the gene matches. CDR1 and CDR2 from the germline V gene are SGHTA and FQGNSA. This CDR3 has 18 residues. DNA of the CDR3: TGTGCCAGCAGCCGCCGGGTAGCGGGGGCGATCAACCAAGAGACCCAGTACTTC. Amino acids: CASSRRVAGAINQETQYF.

This clone was recorded once. The chain is built from TRBV7-8 and TRBJ1-1; D is unclear. Germline V gives CDR1 SGHVS, CDR2 FQNEAQ. CDR3 length equals 13 residues. Between the trimmed V and J ends, which lost 5 bases and 1 base, there was a span of 8 bases. The chain's CDR3 is CASSPEANTEAFF. Here the CDR3 DNA reads TGTGCCAGCAGCCCCGAGGCGAACACTGAAGCTTTCTTT.

The chain links TRBV5-1 to TRBJ2-1; D is unresolved. The CDR3 loop spans 16 amino acids. Trimming removed 4 bases from V and 8 bases from J, with 22 bases in between. From germline, CDR1 is SGHRS and CDR2 YFSETQ. The CDR3 DNA sequence: TGCGCCAGCAGCACCACCCCGGACCTTCTCGTCTATGAGCAGTTCTTC. Translation: CASSTTPDLLVYEQFF.

The CDR3 here is CASSSRSEPQHF. The DNA for the CDR3 is TGTGCCAGCAGCTCCCGATCGGAGCCCCAGCATTTT. The J gene is TRBJ1-5, the V gene TRBV7-2; D unresolved. CDR1 and CDR2 (germline): SGHTA, FQGNSA. The V and J ends lost 4 bases and 8 bases respectively, with 9 bases between them. CDR3 length: 12 residues. The variable domain in full, completed from reference TRBV7-2 and TRBJ1-5, reads GAGVSQSPSNKVTEKGKDVELRCDPISGHTALYWYRQSLGQGLEFLIYFQGNSAPDKSGLPSDRFSAERTGGSVSTLTIQRTQQEDSAVYLCASSSRSEPQHFGDGTRLSIL.

This rearrangement joins TRBV7-7 to TRBJ2-2, with D unresolved. CDR3 length equals 14 residues. The germline V gene has CDR1 SSHAT and CDR2 FNYEAQ (reference sequence). V shed 1 base and J shed 5 bases, with 8 bases lying between them. The CDR3 nucleotides are TGTGCCAGCAGCTTAGTCGCCGGGACCGGGGAGCTGTTTTTT. Protein product: CASSLVAGTGELFF.